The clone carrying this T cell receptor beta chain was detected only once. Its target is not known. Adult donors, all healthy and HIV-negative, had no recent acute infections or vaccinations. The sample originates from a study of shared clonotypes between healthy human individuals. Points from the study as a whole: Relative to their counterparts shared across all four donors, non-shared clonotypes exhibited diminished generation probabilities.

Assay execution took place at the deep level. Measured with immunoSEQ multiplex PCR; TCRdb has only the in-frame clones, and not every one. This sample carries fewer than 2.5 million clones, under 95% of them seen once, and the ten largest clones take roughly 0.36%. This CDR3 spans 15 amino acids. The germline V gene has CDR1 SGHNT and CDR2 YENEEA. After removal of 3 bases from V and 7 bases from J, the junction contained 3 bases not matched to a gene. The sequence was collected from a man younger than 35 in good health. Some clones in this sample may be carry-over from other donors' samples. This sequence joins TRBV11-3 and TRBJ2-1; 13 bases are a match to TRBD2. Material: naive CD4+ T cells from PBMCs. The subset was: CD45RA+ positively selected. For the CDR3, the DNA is TGTGCCAGCAGCTTCGGGACTAGCGGGGTGAATGAGCAGTTCTTC. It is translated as CASSFGTSGVNEQFF. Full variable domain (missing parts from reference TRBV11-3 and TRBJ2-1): EAGVVQSPRYKIIEKKQPVAFWCNPISGHNTLYWYLQNLGQGPELLIRYENEEAVDDSQLPKDRFSAERLKGVDSTLKIQPAELGDSAVYLCASSFGTSGVNEQFFGPGTRLTVL.